This T cell receptor (beta chain) was recovered during a study of cytomegalovirus exposure and HLA in healthy donors. As to this clone: Its antigen is unknown.

Findings and caveats of the study: The authors later found most CMV-associated TCR beta chains appeared HLA-restricted.

The PCR ran on 60 Vbeta and 13 Jbeta primers. The table came from immunoSEQ multiplex PCR; TCRdb's copy has only in-frame clones and leaves some out. The sample includes approximately 160,000 clones, 65% to 80% of them seen just once. The sequence derives from a woman between 45 and 65 years old in good health and CMV-seropositive. Sequencing was done on a sample of PBMCs.

CDR3 in DNA: TGTGCCATCAGGATACTAGCGGGGGCCTCCTACGAGCAGTACTTC. This gives the protein CAIRILAGASYEQYF. The chain couples TRBV10-3 to TRBJ2-7, with 11 positions matching TRBD2. This CDR3 has 15 amino acids. V lost 6 bases and J lost 0; bases outside the gene matches: 4. Per the germline V gene, CDR1 is ENHRY and CDR2 is SYGVKD.